The subject of this entry is one T cell receptor beta chain. The antigen is not known. This sample was taken from a study of T cell responses to AZD1222 COVID-19 vaccine. Whole-study findings and limits: Dominant at 160-218 and 743-854, vaccine-associated CD4 TCRs also spanned spike.

Sequencing used immunoSEQ multiplex PCR; TCRdb keeps in-frame clones, though not all of them. The sample shows over 85,000 clones, more than 70% of them seen only once. Germline assignment: CDR1 MNHEY and CDR2 SVGAGI. There are 13 residues in the CDR3. V gave up 8 bases and J gave up 6 bases; unmatched junction bases: 7. The clonotype originates from an adult in good health. This sample comprised peripheral blood, obtained on day 0 of AZD1222 vaccination. V usage is TRBV6-5 and J usage is TRBJ2-1; 7 positions agree with TRBD2. The CDR3 sequence is CASSLAVTNEQFF. The CDR3 nucleotides read TGTGCCAGCTCCCTAGCGGTAACCAATGAGCAGTTCTTC.